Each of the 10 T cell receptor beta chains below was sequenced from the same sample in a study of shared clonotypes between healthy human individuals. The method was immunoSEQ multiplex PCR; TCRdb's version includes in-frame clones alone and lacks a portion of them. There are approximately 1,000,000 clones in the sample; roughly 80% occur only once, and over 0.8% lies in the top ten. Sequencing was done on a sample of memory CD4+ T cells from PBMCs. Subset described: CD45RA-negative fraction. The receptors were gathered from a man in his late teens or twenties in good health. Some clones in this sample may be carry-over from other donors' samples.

The CDR3 nucleotides are TGCGCCAGCAGCTTGAACAGGGCCCCCTACGAGCAGTACTTC. It is translated as CASSLNRAPYEQYF. The rearrangement links TRBV5-1 to TRBJ2-7, with a possible D match to TRBD1 (6 bases). Per the germline V gene, CDR1 is SGHRS and CDR2 is YFSETQ. The V gene lost 1 base and the J gene lost 2 bases, with 10 bases spanning the gap. The CDR3 covers 14 residues.

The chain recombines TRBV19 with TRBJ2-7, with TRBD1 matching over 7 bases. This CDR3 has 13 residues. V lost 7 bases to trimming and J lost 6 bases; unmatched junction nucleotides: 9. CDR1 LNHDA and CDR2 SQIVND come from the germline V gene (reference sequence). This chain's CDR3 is CASTDRALGEQYF. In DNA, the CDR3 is TGTGCCAGTACCGACAGGGCTTTGGGCGAGCAGTACTTC.

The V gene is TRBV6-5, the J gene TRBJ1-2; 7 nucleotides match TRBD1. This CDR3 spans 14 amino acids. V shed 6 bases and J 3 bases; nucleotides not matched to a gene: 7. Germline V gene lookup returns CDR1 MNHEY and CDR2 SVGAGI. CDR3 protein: CASRQHQGDYGYTF. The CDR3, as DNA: TGTGCCAGCAGACAGCACCAGGGGGACTATGGCTACACCTTC.

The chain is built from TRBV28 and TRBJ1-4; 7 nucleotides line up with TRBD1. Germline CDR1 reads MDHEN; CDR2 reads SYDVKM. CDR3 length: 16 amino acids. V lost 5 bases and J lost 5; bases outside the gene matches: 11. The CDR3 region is CASSQPRDRLNEKLFF. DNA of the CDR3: TGTGCCAGCAGTCAGCCCCGGGACAGATTAAATGAAAAACTGTTTTTT.

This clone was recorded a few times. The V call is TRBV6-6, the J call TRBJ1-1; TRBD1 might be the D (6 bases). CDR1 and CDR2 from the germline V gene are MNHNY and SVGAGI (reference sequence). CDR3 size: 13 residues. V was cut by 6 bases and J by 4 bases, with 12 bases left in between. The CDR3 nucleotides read TGTGCCAGCAGCGCGACAGGAGGCACTGAAGCTTTCTTT. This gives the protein CASSATGGTEAFF.

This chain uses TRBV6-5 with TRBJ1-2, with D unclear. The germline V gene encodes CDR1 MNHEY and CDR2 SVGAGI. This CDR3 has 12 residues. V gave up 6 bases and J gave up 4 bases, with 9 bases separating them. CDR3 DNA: TGTGCCAGCAGGAGGGAGACCTATGGCTACACCTTC. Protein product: CASRRETYGYTF.

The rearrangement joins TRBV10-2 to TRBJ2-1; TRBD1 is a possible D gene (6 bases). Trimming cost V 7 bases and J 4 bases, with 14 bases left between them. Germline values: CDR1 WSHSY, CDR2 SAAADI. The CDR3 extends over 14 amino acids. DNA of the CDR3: TGCGCCAGCAAACGGGACAAGATTTACAATGAGCAGTTCTTC. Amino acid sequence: CASKRDKIYNEQFF.

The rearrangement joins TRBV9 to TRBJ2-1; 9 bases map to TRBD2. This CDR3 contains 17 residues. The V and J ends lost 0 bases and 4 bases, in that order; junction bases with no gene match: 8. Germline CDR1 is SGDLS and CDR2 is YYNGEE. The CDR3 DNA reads TGTGCCAGCAGCGTAGGAATAGGAGCGGGGGGTTACAATGAGCAGTTCTTC. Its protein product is CASSVGIGAGGYNEQFF.

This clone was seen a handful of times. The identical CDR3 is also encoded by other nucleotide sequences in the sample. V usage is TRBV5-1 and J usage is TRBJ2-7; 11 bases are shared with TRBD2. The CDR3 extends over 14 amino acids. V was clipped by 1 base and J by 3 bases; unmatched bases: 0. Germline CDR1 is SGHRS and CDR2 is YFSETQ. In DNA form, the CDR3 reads TGCGCCAGCAGCTTGACTAGCGGGAGCTACGAGCAGTACTTC. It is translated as CASSLTSGSYEQYF.

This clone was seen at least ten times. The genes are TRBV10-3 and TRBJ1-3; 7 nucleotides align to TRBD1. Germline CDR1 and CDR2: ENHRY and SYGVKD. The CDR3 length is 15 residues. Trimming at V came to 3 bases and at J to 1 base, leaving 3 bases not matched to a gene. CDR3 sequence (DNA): TGTGCCATCAGTGAAGGGGGCGATTCTGGAAACACCATATATTTT. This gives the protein CAISEGGDSGNTIYF.